This TCR beta chain was documented in a study of blood T cell repertoires in COVID-19. Whole-study context: Collection of acute and convalescent COVID-19 samples took place in the United States, Italy and Spain. Sources were T cells, B-cell-depleted T cells, or PBMCs; the material itself was cDNA or gDNA.

The table lists this clone with a few counts. Trimming left V 5 bases short and J 0 bases short, with 10 bases between. The germline CDR1 and CDR2 sequences are LNHDA and SQIVND (reference sequence). The CDR3 sequence is 15 residues long. Per the original methods: Amplification with reference gene primers provided the estimates of nucleated cell counts. Profiled with immunoSEQ multiplex PCR; TCRdb holds only in-frame clones, not every one. V and J calls and clone size are those listed in that table; D and trimming were worked out from the DNA. The sample carries about 200,000 clones, about 85% recorded once.

V gene TRBV19 combines with J gene TRBJ2-2, with a possible D match to TRBD1 (5 bases). The origin of this receptor is a woman between 35 and 50 years old with COVID-19, enrolled during active disease. Sequencing was performed on peripheral blood. Here the CDR3 DNA reads TGTGCCAGTAGTGACGGACACACGAACACCGGGGAGCTGTTTTTT. Amino acids: CASSDGHTNTGELFF.